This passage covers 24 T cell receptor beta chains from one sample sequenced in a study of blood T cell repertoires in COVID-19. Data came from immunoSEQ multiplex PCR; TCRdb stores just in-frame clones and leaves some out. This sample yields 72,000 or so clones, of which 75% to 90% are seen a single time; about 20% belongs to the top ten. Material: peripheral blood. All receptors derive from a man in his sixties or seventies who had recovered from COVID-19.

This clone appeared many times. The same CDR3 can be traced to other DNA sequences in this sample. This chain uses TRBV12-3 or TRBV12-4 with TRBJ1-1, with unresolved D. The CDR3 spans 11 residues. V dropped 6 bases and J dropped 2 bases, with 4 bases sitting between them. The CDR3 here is CASRLNTEAFF. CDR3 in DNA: TGTGCCAGCAGACTAAACACTGAAGCTTTCTTT.

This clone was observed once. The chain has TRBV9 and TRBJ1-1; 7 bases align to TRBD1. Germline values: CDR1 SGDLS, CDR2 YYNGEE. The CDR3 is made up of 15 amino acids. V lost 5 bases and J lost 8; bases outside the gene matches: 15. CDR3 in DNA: TGTGCCAGCAGTGCTGACAGGGTGTACTCACCGGAAGCTTTCTTT. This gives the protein CASSADRVYSPEAFF.

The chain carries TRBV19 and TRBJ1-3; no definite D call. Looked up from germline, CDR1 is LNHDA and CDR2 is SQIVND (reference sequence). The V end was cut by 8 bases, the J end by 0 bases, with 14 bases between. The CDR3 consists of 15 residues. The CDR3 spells CASAFELISGNTIYF. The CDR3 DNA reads TGTGCCAGTGCTTTTGAACTTATCTCTGGAAACACCATATATTTT.

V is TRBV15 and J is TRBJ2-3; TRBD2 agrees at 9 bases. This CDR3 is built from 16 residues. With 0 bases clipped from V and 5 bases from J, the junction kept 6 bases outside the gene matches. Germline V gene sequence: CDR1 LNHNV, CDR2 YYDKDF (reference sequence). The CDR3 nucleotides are TGTGCCACCAGCAGAGATAGGGCGGGGGGGCTAGATACGCAGTATTTT. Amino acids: CATSRDRAGGLDTQYF.

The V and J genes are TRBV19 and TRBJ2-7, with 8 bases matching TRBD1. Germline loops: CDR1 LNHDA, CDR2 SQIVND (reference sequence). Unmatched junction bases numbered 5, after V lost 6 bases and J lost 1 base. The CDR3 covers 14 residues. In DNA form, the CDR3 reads TGTGCCAGTAGACGGACAGGGTCATCCTACGAGCAGTACTTC. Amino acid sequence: CASRRTGSSYEQYF.

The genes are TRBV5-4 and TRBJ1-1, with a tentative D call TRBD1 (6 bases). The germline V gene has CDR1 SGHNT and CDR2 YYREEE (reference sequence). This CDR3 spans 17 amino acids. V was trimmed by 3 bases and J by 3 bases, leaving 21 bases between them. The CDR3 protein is CASSSGVGGDKYTEAFF. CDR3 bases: TGTGCCAGCAGCTCCGGGGTAGGGGGGGACAAGTACACTGAAGCTTTCTTT. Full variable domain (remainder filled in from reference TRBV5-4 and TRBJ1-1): ETGVTQSPTHLIKTRGQQVTLRCSSQSGHNTVSWYQQALGQGPQFIFQYYREEENGRGNFPPRFSGLQFPNYSSELNVNALELDDSALYLCASSSGVGGDKYTEAFFGQGTRLTVV.

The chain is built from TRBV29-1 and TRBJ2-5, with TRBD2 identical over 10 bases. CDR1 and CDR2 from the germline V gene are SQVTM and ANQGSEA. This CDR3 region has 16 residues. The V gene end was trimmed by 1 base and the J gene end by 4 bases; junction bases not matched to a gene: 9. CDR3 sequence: CSVEGLASGSGETQYF. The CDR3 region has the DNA TGCAGCGTTGAAGGGTTGGCTAGCGGGAGCGGAGAGACCCAGTACTTC.

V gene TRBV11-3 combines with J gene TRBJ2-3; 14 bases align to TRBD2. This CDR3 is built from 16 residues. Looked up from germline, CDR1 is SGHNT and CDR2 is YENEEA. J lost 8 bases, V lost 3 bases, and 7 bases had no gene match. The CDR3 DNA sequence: TGTGCCAGCAGCTTTGGGACTAGCGGGAGTCTGGGTACGCAGTATTTT. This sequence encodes CASSFGTSGSLGTQYF.

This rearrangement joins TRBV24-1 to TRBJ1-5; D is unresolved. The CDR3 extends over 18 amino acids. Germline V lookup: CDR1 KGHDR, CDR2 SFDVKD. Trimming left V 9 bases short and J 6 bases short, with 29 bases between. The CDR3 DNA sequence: TGTGCCACCCTAGGCGGGTCGGGCGTTTGGAAGATGGGTCAGCCCCAGCATTTT. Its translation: CATLGGSGVWKMGQPQHF.

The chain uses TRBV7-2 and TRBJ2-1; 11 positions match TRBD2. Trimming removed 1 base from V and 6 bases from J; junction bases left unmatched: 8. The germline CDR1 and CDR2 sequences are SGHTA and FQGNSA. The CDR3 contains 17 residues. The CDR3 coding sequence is TGTGCCAGCAGCTTAGTCCTTACTAGCGGGGGACCCAATGAGCAGTTCTTC. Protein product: CASSLVLTSGGPNEQFF.

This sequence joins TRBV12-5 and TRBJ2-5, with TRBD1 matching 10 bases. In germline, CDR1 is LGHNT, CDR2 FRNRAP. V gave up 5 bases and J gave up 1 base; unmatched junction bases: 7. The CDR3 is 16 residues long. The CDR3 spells CASGVGTGVLQETQYF. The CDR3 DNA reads TGTGCTAGTGGTGTAGGGACAGGGGTACTCCAAGAGACCCAGTACTTC.

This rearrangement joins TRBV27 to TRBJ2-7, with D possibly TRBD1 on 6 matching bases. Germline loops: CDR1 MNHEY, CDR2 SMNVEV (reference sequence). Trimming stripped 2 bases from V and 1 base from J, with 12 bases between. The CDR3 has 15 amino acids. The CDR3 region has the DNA TGTGCCAGCAGTTTAAACACAGGGCCTTCCTACGAGCAGTACTTC. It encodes CASSLNTGPSYEQYF.

This chain's CDR3 is CASQGFTDTQYF. DNA for the CDR3: TGTGCCAGCCAGGGATTCACAGATACGCAGTATTTT. The chain employs TRBV27 and TRBJ2-3; perhaps TRBD1 as D (5 bases). V dropped 8 bases and J dropped 2 bases, with 8 bases sitting between them. Germline V gene sequence: CDR1 MNHEY, CDR2 SMNVEV (reference sequence). The CDR3 has 12 amino acids.

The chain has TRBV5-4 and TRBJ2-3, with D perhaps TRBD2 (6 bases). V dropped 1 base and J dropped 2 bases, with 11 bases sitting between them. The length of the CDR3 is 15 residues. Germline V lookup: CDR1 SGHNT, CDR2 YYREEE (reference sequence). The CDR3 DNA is TGTGCCAGCAGCTTGTGGGGGGTGAACACAGATACGCAGTATTTT. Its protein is CASSLWGVNTDTQYF.

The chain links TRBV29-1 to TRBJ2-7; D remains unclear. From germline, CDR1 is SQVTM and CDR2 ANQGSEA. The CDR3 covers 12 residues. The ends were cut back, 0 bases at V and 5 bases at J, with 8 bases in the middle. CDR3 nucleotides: TGCAGCGTTGAAGATAATAGAGACGAGCAGTACTTC. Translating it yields CSVEDNRDEQYF.

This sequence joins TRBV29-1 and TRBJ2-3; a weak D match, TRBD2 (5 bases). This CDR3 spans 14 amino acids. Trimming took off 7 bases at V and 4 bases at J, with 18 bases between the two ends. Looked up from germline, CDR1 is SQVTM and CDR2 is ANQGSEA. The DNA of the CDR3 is TGCAGCGCCCGCGGGTCTATTTTGGCAGATACGCAGTATTTT. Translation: CSARGSILADTQYF.

CDR3 sequence reads: CSVEQGMDTGELFF. In DNA, the CDR3 is TGCAGCGTTGAGCAGGGAATGGATACCGGGGAGCTGTTTTTT. The rearrangement joins TRBV29-1 to TRBJ2-2; a possible D gene is TRBD1 (5 bases). V lost 3 bases, J lost 5 bases, and 13 bases lay in between. Germline-derived CDR1 and CDR2 are SQVTM and ANQGSEA. This CDR3 is built from 14 residues.

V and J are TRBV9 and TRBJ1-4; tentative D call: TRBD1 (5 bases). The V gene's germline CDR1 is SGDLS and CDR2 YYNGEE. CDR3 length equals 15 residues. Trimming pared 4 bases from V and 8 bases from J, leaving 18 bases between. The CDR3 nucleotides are TGTGCCAGCAGCCAAAGAGGGACTTCGGGAGAAAAACTGTTTTTT. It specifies CASSQRGTSGEKLFF.

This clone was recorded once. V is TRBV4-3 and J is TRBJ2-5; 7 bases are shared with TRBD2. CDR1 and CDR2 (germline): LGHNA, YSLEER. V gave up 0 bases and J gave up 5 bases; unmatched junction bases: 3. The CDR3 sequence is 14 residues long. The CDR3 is CASSQERREETQYF. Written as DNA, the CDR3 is TGCGCCAGCAGCCAAGAGAGGCGGGAGGAGACCCAGTACTTC.

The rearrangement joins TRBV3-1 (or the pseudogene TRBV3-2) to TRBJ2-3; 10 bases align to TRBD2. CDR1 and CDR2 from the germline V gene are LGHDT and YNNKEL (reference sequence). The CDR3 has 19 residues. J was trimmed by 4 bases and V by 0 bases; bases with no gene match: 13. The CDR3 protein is CASSQDHPAGGPRADTQYF. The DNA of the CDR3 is TGTGCCAGCAGCCAAGATCATCCAGCGGGAGGGCCGAGGGCAGATACGCAGTATTTT.

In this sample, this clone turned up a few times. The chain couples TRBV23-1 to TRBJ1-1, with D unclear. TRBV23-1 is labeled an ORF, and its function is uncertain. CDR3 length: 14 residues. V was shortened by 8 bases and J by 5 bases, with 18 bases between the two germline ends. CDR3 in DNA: TGCGCCAGCCTAGTGCGGGTTCGGGAAACTGAAGCTTTCTTT. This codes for CASLVRVRETEAFF.

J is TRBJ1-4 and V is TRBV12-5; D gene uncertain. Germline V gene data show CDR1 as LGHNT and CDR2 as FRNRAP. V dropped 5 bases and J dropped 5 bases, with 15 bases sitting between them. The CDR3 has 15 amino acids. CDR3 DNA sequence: TGTGCTAGTGGTCTGACCGGGGAAGGAAATGAAAAACTGTTTTTT. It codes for CASGLTGEGNEKLFF.

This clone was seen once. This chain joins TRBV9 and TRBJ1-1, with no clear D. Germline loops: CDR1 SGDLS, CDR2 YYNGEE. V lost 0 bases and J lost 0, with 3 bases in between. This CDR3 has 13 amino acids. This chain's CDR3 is CASSVVMNTEAFF. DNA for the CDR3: TGTGCCAGCAGCGTAGTCATGAACACTGAAGCTTTCTTT.

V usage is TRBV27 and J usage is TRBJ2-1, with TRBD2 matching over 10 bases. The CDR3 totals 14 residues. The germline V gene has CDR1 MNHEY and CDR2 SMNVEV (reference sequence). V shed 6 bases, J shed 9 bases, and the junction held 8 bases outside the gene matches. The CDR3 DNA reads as TGTGCCAGCAGGCAAACTAGCGGGACGTTTGAGCAGTTCTTC. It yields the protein CASRQTSGTFEQFF.